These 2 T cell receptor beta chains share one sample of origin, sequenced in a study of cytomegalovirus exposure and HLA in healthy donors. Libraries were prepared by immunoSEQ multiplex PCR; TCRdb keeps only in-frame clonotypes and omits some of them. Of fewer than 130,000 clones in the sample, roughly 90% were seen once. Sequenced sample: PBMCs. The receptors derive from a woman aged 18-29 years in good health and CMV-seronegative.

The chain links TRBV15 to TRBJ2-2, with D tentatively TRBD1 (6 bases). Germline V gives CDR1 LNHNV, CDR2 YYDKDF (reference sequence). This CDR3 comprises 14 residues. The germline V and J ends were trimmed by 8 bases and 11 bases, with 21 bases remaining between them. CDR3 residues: CATDTGIGHGELFF. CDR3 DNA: TGTGCCACCGACACAGGGATTGGGCACGGTGAGCTGTTTTTT.

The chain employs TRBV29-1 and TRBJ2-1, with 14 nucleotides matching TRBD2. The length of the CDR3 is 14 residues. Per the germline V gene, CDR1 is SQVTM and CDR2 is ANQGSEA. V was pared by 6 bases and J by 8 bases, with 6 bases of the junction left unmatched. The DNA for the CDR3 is TGCAGCGTCACGACTAGCGGGAGGGCGGATGAGCAGTTCTTC. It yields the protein CSVTTSGRADEQFF.